What follows is one TCR beta chain and its context. The entry originates in a study of blood T cell repertoires in COVID-19. Study at large: The United States, Italy and Spain provided the acute and convalescent COVID-19 samples. PBMCs, B-cell-depleted T cells, or T cells provided the cDNA or gDNA that made up the material.

Original processing methods: Researchers report that nucleated cell counts were estimated from reference gene primer amplification. The protocol was immunoSEQ multiplex PCR, while the TCRdb copy is restricted to in-frame clones and leaves out a portion. V, J and clone size are taken as reported in that table, and D and trimming were inferred from the DNA itself. The sample has 150,000 or so clones; about nine tenths are singletons. The receptor was isolated from a man aged 80 or over with acute or convalescent COVID-19. The sample consisted of peripheral blood.

CDR3 loop: CASSIRGSTAGELFF. Here the CDR3 DNA reads TGTGCCAGTAGTATTCGAGGCAGTACGGCCGGGGAGCTGTTTTTT. The genes are TRBV19 and TRBJ2-2; D gene unclear. This CDR3 comprises 15 residues. The V end was cut by 3 bases, the J end by 6 bases, with 14 bases between. The germline gives CDR1 LNHDA, CDR2 SQIVND (reference sequence).